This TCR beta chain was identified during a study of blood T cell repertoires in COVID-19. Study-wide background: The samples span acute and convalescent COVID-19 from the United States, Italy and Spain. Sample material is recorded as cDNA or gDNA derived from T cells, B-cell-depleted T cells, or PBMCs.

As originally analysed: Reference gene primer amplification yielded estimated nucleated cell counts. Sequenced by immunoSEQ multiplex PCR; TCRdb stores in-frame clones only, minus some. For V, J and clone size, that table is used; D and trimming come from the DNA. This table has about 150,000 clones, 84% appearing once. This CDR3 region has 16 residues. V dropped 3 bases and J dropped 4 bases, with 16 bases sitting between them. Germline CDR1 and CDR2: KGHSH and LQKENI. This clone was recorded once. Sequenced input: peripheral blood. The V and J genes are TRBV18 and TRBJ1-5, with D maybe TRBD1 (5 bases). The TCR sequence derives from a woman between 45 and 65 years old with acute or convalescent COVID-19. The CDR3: CASSPERGRVNQPQHF. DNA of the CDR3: TGTGCCAGCTCACCGGAGCGGGGCAGGGTGAATCAGCCCCAGCATTTT.